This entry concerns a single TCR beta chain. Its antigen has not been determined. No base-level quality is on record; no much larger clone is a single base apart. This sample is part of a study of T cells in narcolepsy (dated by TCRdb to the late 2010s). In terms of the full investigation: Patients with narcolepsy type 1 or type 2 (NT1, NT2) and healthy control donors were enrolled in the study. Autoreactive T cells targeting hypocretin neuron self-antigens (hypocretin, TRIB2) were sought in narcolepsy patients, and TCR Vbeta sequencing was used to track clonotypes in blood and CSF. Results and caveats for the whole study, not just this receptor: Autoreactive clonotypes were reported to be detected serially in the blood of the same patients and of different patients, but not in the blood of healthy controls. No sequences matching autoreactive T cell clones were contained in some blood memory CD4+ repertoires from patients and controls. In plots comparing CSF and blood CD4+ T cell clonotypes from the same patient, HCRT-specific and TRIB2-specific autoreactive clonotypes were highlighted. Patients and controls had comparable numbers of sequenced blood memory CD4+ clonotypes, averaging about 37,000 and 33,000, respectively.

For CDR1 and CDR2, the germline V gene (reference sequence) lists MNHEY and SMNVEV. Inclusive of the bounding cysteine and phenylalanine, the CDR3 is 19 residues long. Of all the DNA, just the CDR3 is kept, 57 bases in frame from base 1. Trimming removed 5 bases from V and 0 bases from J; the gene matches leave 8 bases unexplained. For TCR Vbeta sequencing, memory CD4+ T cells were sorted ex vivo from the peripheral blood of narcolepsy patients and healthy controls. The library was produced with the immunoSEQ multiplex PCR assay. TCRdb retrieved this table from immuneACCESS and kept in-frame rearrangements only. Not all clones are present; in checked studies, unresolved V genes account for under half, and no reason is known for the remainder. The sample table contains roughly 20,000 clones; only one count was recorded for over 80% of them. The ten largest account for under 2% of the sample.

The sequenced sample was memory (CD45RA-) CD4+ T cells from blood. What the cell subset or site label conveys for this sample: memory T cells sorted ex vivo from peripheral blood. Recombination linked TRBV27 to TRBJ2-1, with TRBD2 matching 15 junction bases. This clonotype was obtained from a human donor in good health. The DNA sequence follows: TGTGCCAGCAGTCTATTGGGACTAGCGGGGGGCAGCTCCTACAATGAGCAGTTCTTC. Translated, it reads CASSLLGLAGGSSYNEQFF.